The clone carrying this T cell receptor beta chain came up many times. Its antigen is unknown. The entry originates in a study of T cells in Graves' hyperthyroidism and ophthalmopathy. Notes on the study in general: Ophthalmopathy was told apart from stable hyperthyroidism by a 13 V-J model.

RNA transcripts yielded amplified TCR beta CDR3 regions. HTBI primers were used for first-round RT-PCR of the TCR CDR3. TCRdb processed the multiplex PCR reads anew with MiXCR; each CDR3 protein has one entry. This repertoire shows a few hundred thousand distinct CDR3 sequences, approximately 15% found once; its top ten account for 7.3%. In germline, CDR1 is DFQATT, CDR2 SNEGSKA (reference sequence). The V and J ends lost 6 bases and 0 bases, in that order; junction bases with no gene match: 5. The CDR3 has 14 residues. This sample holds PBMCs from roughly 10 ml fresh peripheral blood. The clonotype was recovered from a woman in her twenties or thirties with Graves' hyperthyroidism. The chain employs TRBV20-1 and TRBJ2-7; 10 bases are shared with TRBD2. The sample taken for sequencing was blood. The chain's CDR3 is CSAVLAGLSYEQYF. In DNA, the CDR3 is TGCAGTGCGGTACTAGCGGGGCTCTCCTACGAGCAGTACTTC.